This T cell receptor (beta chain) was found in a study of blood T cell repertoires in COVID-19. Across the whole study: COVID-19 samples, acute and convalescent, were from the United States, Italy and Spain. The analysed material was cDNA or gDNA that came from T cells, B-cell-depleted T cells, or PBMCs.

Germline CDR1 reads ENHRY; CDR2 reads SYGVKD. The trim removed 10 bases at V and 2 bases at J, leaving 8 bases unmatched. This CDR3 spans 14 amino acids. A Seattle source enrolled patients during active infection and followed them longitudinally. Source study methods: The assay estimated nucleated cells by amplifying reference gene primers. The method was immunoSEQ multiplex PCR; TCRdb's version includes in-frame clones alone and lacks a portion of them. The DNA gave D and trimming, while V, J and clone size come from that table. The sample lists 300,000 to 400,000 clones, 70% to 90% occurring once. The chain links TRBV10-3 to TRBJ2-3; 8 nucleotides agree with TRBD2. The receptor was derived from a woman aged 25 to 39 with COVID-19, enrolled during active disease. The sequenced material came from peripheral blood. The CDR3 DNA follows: TGTGCCACGCAGGGACTAGGGAACACAGATACGCAGTATTTT. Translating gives CATQGLGNTDTQYF.